These T cell receptor beta chains were read from a single sample in a study of cytomegalovirus exposure and HLA in healthy donors. Repertoires were generated with immunoSEQ multiplex PCR, while TCRdb's copy carries only in-frame clones and drops some. The repertoire holds about 82,000 clones, with approximately 93% as singletons. The material sequenced was PBMCs. The receptor source for this set is a man aged 18 to 30 in good health and CMV-seronegative. Each CDR3 is given with its conserved first and last residue. Fields, in order: D gene, J gene, V gene, CDR3 length, clone size, CDR3 DNA, CDR3 protein. D genes are given only for firm matches. Size is stated for part of the rows, as once, few or many counts, or as a class when the clone is expanded.

>.|TRBJ2-5|TRBV20-1|11|once
TGCAGTGCTAGCGGGCAAGAGACCCAGTACTTC
CSASGQETQYF
>.|TRBJ2-2|TRBV5-1|16|.
TGCGCCAGCAGCTTGGGCGGGTCCGCGAACACCGGGGAGCTGTTTTTT
CASSLGGSANTGELFF
>TRBD1|TRBJ1-5|TRBV5-6|15|.
TGTGCCAGCAGCTCCCAGGGACAGGCTTATCAGCCCCAGCATTTT
CASSSQGQAYQPQHF
>TRBD1|TRBJ1-2|TRBV19|13|.
TGTGCCAGTAGAGGACAGGGGGACTATGGCTACACCTTC
CASRGQGDYGYTF
>.|TRBJ2-5|TRBV7-9|14|.
TGTGCCAGCACCTCAGTAGCAGGGCAAGAGACCCAGTACTTC
CASTSVAGQETQYF
>.|TRBJ2-7|TRBV6-5|13|.
TGTGCCAGCAGTTTGCAACTAACGGGCGAGCAGTACTTC
CASSLQLTGEQYF
>TRBD1|TRBJ2-2|TRBV5-1|16|.
TGCGCCAGCAGCCCGACAGGGGACCCGAGGACCGGGGAGCTGTTTTTT
CASSPTGDPRTGELFF
>TRBD2|TRBJ2-1|TRBV7-9|16|.
TGTGCCAGCAGCTTATACGCAGGCGGGAGTAGCGATGAGCAGTTCTTC
CASSLYAGGSSDEQFF
>.|TRBJ2-7|TRBV5-1|14|once
TGCGCCAGCAGCCAACACACCACCACCGACGAGCAGTACTTC
CASSQHTTTDEQYF
>.|TRBJ2-2|TRBV11-2|16|.
TGTGCCAGCAGCTTAGGTGCTAGCGCAAGAATCGGGGAGCTGTTTTTT
CASSLGASARIGELFF
>TRBD2|TRBJ2-1|TRBV2|20|once
TGTGCCAGCAGTGAAGCGGTTAGCGGGAGGGCCAGAAACCTCTACAATGAGCAGTTCTTC
CASSEAVSGRARNLYNEQFF
>.|TRBJ2-3|TRBV10-3|14|.
TGTGCCATCAGGAGGGCAGATAGCACAGATACGCAGTATTTT
CAIRRADSTDTQYF
>TRBD2|TRBJ2-7|TRBV5-4|15|.
TGTGCCAGCAGCTTGGGCCGGGTAGCGGGAAACGAGCAGTACTTC
CASSLGRVAGNEQYF
>TRBD2|TRBJ2-2|TRBV9|16|.
TGTGCCAGCAGCGTAGGGCTAGCGGGGAACACCGGGGAGCTGTTTTTT
CASSVGLAGNTGELFF
>TRBD2|TRBJ2-1|TRBV28|15|once
TGTGCCACCCAAACCGGGACTAGCGGAAACAATGAGCAGTTCTTC
CATQTGTSGNNEQFF
>TRBD2|TRBJ2-1|TRBV5-4|13|.
TGTGCCAGCAGCCTCGGGACTAACAATGAGCAGTTCTTC
CASSLGTNNEQFF